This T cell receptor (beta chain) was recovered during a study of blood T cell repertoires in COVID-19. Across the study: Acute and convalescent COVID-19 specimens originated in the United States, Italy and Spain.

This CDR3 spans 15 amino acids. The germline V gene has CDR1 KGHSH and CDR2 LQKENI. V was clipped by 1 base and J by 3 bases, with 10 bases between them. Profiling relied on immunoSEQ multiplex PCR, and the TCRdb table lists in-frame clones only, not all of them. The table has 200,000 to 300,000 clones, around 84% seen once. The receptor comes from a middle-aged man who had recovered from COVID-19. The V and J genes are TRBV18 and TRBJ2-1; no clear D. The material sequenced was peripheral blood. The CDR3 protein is CASSPQDGGYNEQFF. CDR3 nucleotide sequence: TGTGCCAGCTCACCACAAGACGGCGGCTACAATGAGCAGTTCTTC.